This T cell receptor (beta chain) was recovered during a study of T cells in Graves' hyperthyroidism and ophthalmopathy. Study overall: Blood from the periphery was taken at initial diagnosis, before any treatment.

The TCR beta CDR3 regions underwent amplification using RNA transcripts as the source. A first-round RT-PCR of the TCR CDR3 used the HTBI primer set. MiXCR was run by TCRdb on the multiplex PCR reads, yielding one entry per CDR3 protein. Of some 740,000 distinct CDR3 sequences in the sample, 14% were seen once. Germline CDR1 reads KGHSH; CDR2 reads LQKENI. Unmatched junction bases numbered 15, after V lost 5 bases and J lost 2 bases. The CDR3 runs to 17 residues. This clonotype was found a few times. Patients were aged 18 to 65, had disease duration under 2 months, and had newly diagnosed hyperthyroidism.

The rearrangement uses TRBV18 and TRBJ2-7, with 7 bases aligning to TRBD2. The source of this sequence is a woman under 30 with Graves' hyperthyroidism. Sequenced material: blood. CDR3 region: CASSKGPGASGAYEQYF. The CDR3 DNA sequence: TGTGCCAGCTCAAAAGGCCCCGGAGCTAGCGGAGCCTACGAGCAGTACTTC.